This entry lists 14 T cell receptor beta chains sequenced from one sample in a study of shared clonotypes between healthy human individuals. The data were produced by immunoSEQ multiplex PCR, yet TCRdb's version contains in-frame clones alone and is incomplete. This sample yields 2 million to 3 million clones, of which roughly 93% are seen a single time; around 0.4% belongs to the top ten. Sequences were obtained from naive CD4+ T cells from PBMCs. The subset was: CD45RA+ positively selected. The receptors stem from a man between 18 and 35 years old in good health. Some clones in this sample may be carry-over from other donors' samples.

This sequence joins TRBV5-1 and TRBJ1-4, with 7 bases that match TRBD1. Germline CDR1 SGHRS, CDR2 YFSETQ. The CDR3 spans 15 residues. V was clipped by 0 bases and J by 8 bases; unmatched bases: 7. The CDR3 reads CASSLDLGGGEKLFF. The CDR3 region has the DNA TGCGCCAGCAGCTTGGATTTGGGAGGGGGCGAAAAACTGTTTTTT.

The rearrangement joins TRBV11-3 to TRBJ1-1; D gene uncertain. CDR3 length: 13 residues. V dropped 2 bases and J dropped 1 base, with 5 bases sitting between them. Germline-derived CDR1 and CDR2 are SGHNT and YENEEA. CDR3 residues: CASSLNPNTEAFF. CDR3 nucleotide sequence: TGTGCCAGCAGCTTAAACCCGAACACTGAAGCTTTCTTT.

The chain employs TRBV6-5 and TRBJ2-5; a possible D gene is TRBD1 (6 bases). CDR1 MNHEY and CDR2 SVGAGI come from the germline V gene. This CDR3 has 13 amino acids. The V and J ends lost 6 bases and 6 bases respectively, with 14 bases between them. CDR3 loop: CASRMDRWKTQYF. DNA of the CDR3: TGTGCCAGCAGGATGGACAGATGGAAGACCCAGTACTTC.

The chain employs TRBV7-2 and TRBJ2-7; the match to TRBD1 covers 8 bases. Germline CDR1 and CDR2: SGHTA and FQGNSA. This CDR3 spans 14 amino acids. The trim removed 5 bases at V and 5 bases at J, leaving 8 bases unmatched. CDR3 bases: TGTGCCAGCAGCCAGGACAGGGTCCCTAACGAGCAGTACTTC. Amino acids: CASSQDRVPNEQYF.

The chain joins TRBV28 to TRBJ1-1; D unclear. V shed 5 bases and J shed 1 base, with 11 bases lying between them. This CDR3 has 14 amino acids. Germline loops: CDR1 MDHEN, CDR2 SYDVKM. The CDR3 region is CASSIGRRNTEAFF. The CDR3 DNA sequence: TGTGCCAGCAGTATAGGTAGGAGGAACACTGAAGCTTTCTTT.

V usage is TRBV6-5 and J usage is TRBJ1-2; weak D call: TRBD1 (5 bases). The germline V and J ends were trimmed by 2 bases and 8 bases, with 9 bases remaining between them. CDR1 and CDR2 (germline): MNHEY, SVGAGI. This CDR3 region has 12 residues. CDR3 DNA: TGTGCCAGCAGTTACATGGGGGAGGGCTACACCTTC. Translation: CASSYMGEGYTF.

About this clone: The sample has other DNA sequences that encode this CDR3 too. V usage is TRBV7-2 and J usage is TRBJ1-1; the D gene is possibly TRBD1 (6 bases). V gave up 1 base and J gave up 6 bases, with 9 bases separating them. Per the germline V gene, CDR1 is SGHTA and CDR2 is FQGNSA. The length of the CDR3 is 13 residues. The DNA for the CDR3 is TGTGCCAGCAGCTTAGTCAGGGGCGCTGAAGCTTTCTTT. This translates into CASSLVRGAEAFF.

This chain connects TRBV7-9 to TRBJ1-4, with D possibly matching TRBD1 (6 bases). The CDR3 spans 14 residues. CDR1 and CDR2 from the germline V gene are SEHNR and FQNEAQ (reference sequence). The V end was cut by 1 base, the J end by 7 bases, with 10 bases between. DNA for the CDR3: TGTGCCAGCAGCTTAGACAGGGCAAGTGAAAAACTGTTTTTT. Amino acid sequence: CASSLDRASEKLFF.

The rearrangement links TRBV5-1 to TRBJ2-1; 11 nucleotides line up with TRBD2. The CDR3 sequence is 16 residues long. Germline assignment: CDR1 SGHRS and CDR2 YFSETQ. Trimming at V came to 2 bases and at J to 10 bases, leaving 11 bases not matched to a gene. DNA for the CDR3: TGCGCCAGCAGCTTACAGCTAGCGGGAGGAAGGGGCGAGCAGTTCTTC. Encoded protein: CASSLQLAGGRGEQFF.

With regard to this clone: Other DNA sequences in this sample translate to the same CDR3. The genes are TRBV5-1 and TRBJ2-3, with 7 bases fitting TRBD2. After removal of 2 bases from V and 3 bases from J, the junction contained 6 bases not matched to a gene. The CDR3 covers 15 residues. CDR1 is SGHRS and CDR2 is YFSETQ in the germline V gene. DNA of the CDR3: TGCGCCAGCAGCTTAGGCGGGAGTGGGACAGATACGCAGTATTTT. Translating it yields CASSLGGSGTDTQYF.

The chain is built from TRBV28 and TRBJ1-4, with unresolved D. Germline loops: CDR1 MDHEN, CDR2 SYDVKM. The ends were cut back, 3 bases at V and 6 bases at J, with 5 bases in the middle. The CDR3 contains 12 residues. CDR3 amino acids: CASSFTDEKLFF. The CDR3 bases are TGTGCCAGCAGTTTTACGGATGAAAAACTGTTTTTT.

V usage is TRBV7-8 and J usage is TRBJ2-6; TRBD1 might be the D (5 bases). Trimming shortened V by 3 bases and J by 2 bases, and 14 bases separated the two germline ends. Germline V CDR1 and CDR2: SGHVS, FQNEAQ. The CDR3 is 17 amino acids. CDR3 bases: TGTGCCAGCAGCTTTGGCAGGGTGTATGCTGGGGCCAACGTCCTGACTTTC. Its translation: CASSFGRVYAGANVLTF.

The chain recombines TRBV13 with TRBJ1-1; D is ambiguous. V lost 1 base, J lost 0 bases, and 18 bases lay in between. CDR1 is PRHDT, CDR2 FYEKMQ, per germline (reference sequence). This CDR3 comprises 18 residues. This CDR3 is CASSLVSRDGNMNTEAFF. As DNA, the CDR3 is TGTGCCAGCAGCTTAGTGTCCCGTGACGGAAATATGAACACTGAAGCTTTCTTT.

The chain links TRBV7-8 to TRBJ2-7; 12 bases agree with TRBD2. After removal of 5 bases from V and 0 bases from J, the junction contained 2 bases not matched to a gene. Germline assignment: CDR1 SGHVS and CDR2 FQNEAQ. The CDR3 is 15 residues long. In nucleotides, the CDR3 is TGTGCCAGCAGCAGGACTAGCGGGATCTCCTACGAGCAGTACTTC. Its translation is CASSRTSGISYEQYF.